Listed here are 3 T cell receptor beta chains from one sample, sequenced in a study of Ad26.COV2.S vaccination and SARS-CoV-2 variants. Treatment given: some 20 received Ad26.COV2.S at low or high dose, single or two shots; roughly five received placebo; per-sample allocation not given. The investigators took samples on day 63 after the first vaccine or placebo injection. Produced via immunoSEQ multiplex PCR; TCRdb's table is partial and in-frame only. The repertoire includes 350,000 to 450,000 clones, around 90% of them detected once, and roughly 3.6% sits in the top ten. The sequences come from peripheral blood, collected in a trial of Ad26.COV2.S vaccine versus placebo. The source is a person between 18 and 65 years old who received the Ad26.COV2.S COVID-19 vaccine or a placebo.

Comment on this clone: Other DNA sequences of this sample code for an identical CDR3. The V gene is TRBV7-3, the J gene TRBJ2-5, with 7 positions matching TRBD2. The CDR3 contains 13 residues. The J segment lost 5 bases and the V segment lost 2 bases, leaving 2 bases of the junction unmatched. The germline V gene has CDR1 SGHTA and CDR2 FQGTGA. In nucleotides, the CDR3 is TGTGCCAGCAGCTTACGGGGAGGGGAGACCCAGTACTTC. This gives the protein CASSLRGGETQYF.

The chain uses TRBV11-3 and TRBJ2-5, with TRBD2 matching over 8 bases. The junction had 15 bases not matched to a gene; V was cut back by 5 bases and J by 7 bases. CDR3 length equals 16 residues. Per the germline V gene, CDR1 is SGHNT and CDR2 is YENEEA. The CDR3 spells CASSPNSGAQTGTQYF. The CDR3 nucleotides are TGTGCCAGCAGCCCCAATAGCGGGGCCCAGACGGGGACCCAGTACTTC.

V and J are TRBV2 and TRBJ1-3; D gene ambiguous. Per the germline V gene, CDR1 is SNHLY and CDR2 is FYNNEI. The CDR3 contains 14 residues. Trimming took off 4 bases at V and 0 bases at J, with 7 bases between the two ends. CDR3 residues: CASSAGNSGNTIYF. The CDR3 nucleotides are TGTGCCAGCAGTGCGGGAAACTCTGGAAACACCATATATTTT.